A selection of T cell receptor beta chains follows, all from one sample in a study of blood T cell repertoires in COVID-19. Sequencing was performed with immunoSEQ multiplex PCR; in TCRdb, only in-frame clones are kept and a portion is missing. Here the sample spans tens of thousands of clones, approximately 80% being singletons. Sequencing used peripheral blood. These receptors originate from a human donor in a cohort sampled during active COVID-19. Each CDR3 is given with its conserved first and last residue. A D gene is named only where the DNA matches it firmly. Only some rows state a clone size, as once, few, many or a class for expanded clones.

V	D	size	length	J	CDR3	DNA
TRBV3-1/TRBV3-2	TRBD1	NA	17	TRBJ1-2	CASSQDKGTALNYGYTF	TGTGCCAGCAGCCAAGATAAGGGGACAGCCCTGAACTATGGCTACACCTTC
TRBV27	NA	once	12	TRBJ2-1	CASSRDFYKQFF	TGTGCCAGCAGTCGGGACTTCTATAAGCAGTTCTTC
TRBV7-2	TRBD1	NA	15	TRBJ2-5	CASSLRDRVGETQYF	TGTGCCAGCAGCTTACGAGACAGGGTCGGGGAGACCCAGTACTTC
TRBV29-1	NA	NA	13	TRBJ1-2	CSVAAGTNYGYTF	TGCAGCGTCGCCGCCGGGACTAACTATGGCTACACCTTC
TRBV7-9	TRBD1	many	13	TRBJ1-2	CASSRGTGNGYTF	TGTGCCAGCAGCCGCGGGACAGGGAATGGCTACACCTTC
TRBV7-9	NA	NA	14	TRBJ2-7	CASSSTGLGHEQYF	TGTGCCAGCAGCTCAACAGGGTTGGGCCACGAGCAGTACTTC
TRBV5-1	TRBD1	NA	16	TRBJ2-1	CASSIGPGQFYNEQFF	TGCGCCAGCAGCATAGGTCCGGGACAGTTTTACAATGAGCAGTTCTTC
TRBV19	NA	NA	14	TRBJ2-5	CASSRFDRQETQYF	TGTGCCAGTAGTAGATTCGACAGGCAAGAGACCCAGTACTTC
TRBV5-4	NA	few	14	TRBJ2-2	CASSPVQYTGELFF	TGTGCCAGCAGCCCAGTCCAGTACACCGGGGAGCTGTTTTTT
TRBV7-7	TRBD1	few	15	TRBJ2-1	CASSLGTGGGNEQFF	TGTGCCAGCAGCTTAGGGACAGGGGGAGGGAATGAGCAGTTCTTC
TRBV29-1	NA	NA	13	TRBJ1-2	CSVEDEKNYGYTF	TGCAGCGTTGAAGATGAGAAGAACTATGGCTACACCTTC
TRBV7-2	NA	NA	15	TRBJ2-7	CASSSTLSGIHEQYF	TGTGCCAGCAGCTCGACTCTCTCCGGCATCCACGAGCAGTACTTC
TRBV18	NA	NA	14	TRBJ2-2	CASSPGQNTGELFF	TGTGCCAGCTCACCAGGCCAAAACACCGGGGAGCTGTTTTTT
TRBV5-4	NA	once	14	TRBJ1-2	CASSPGGPNYGYTF	TGTGCCAGCAGCCCGGGGGGGCCTAACTATGGCTACACCTTC
TRBV5-1	TRBD2	NA	15	TRBJ2-2	CASLDGRAGTGELFF	TGCGCCAGCTTGGACGGGAGGGCTGGGACCGGGGAGCTGTTTTTT
TRBV5-4	TRBD1	NA	16	TRBJ1-4	CASSLGGYATNEKLFF	TGTGCCAGCAGCTTAGGGGGCTATGCAACTAATGAAAAACTGTTTTTT
TRBV3-1/TRBV3-2	NA	NA	17	TRBJ2-7	CASSQDAGSTGSYEQYF	TGTGCCAGCAGCCAAGATGCGGGGTCGACGGGCTCCTACGAGCAGTACTTC
TRBV11-3	NA	NA	14	TRBJ2-7	CASSPTHRTGEQYF	TGTGCCAGCAGCCCGACCCATAGAACAGGCGAGCAGTACTTC
TRBV29-1	NA	NA	11	TRBJ2-7	CSVALSYEQYF	TGCAGCGTTGCTCTCAGCTACGAGCAGTACTTC
TRBV9	NA	NA	14	TRBJ2-5	CASSVGLAGETQYF	TGTGCCAGCAGCGTAGGGCTAGCCGGAGAGACCCAGTACTTC
TRBV27	NA	NA	11	TRBJ2-3	CASTTGGTQYF	TGTGCCAGCACCACCGGGGGTACGCAGTATTTT
TRBV11-3	TRBD2	NA	17	TRBJ2-3	CASSGTSGRVNTDTQYF	TGTGCCAGCAGCGGGACTAGCGGGAGGGTAAACACAGATACGCAGTATTTT
TRBV11-2	TRBD2	NA	19	TRBJ2-1	CASSLGWSGRTPTNNEQFF	TGTGCCAGCAGCTTAGGCTGGAGCGGGAGAACTCCTACGAACAATGAGCAGTTCTTC
TRBV6-1	TRBD2	NA	15	TRBJ2-5	CASSEAPGLAETQYF	TGTGCCAGCAGTGAAGCGCCGGGACTAGCGGAGACCCAGTACTTC
TRBV19	NA	NA	15	TRBJ2-2	CASKGGGRNTGELFF	TGTGCCAGTAAGGGAGGGGGGCGGAACACCGGGGAGCTGTTTTTT
TRBV5-4	NA	NA	14	TRBJ1-1	CASSSIRAGNEAFF	TGTGCCAGCAGCTCAATTAGGGCAGGGAATGAAGCTTTCTTT
TRBV24-1	TRBD2	NA	19	TRBJ2-2	CATSVQTSGGASNTGELFF	TGTGCCACCAGTGTCCAGACTAGCGGGGGGGCCAGTAACACCGGGGAGCTGTTTTTT
TRBV30	NA	once	13	TRBJ2-7	CAWGRGQTYEQYF	TGTGCCTGGGGGAGGGGACAGACCTACGAGCAGTACTTC
TRBV27	NA	NA	14	TRBJ2-2	CASSLLGLTGELFF	TGTGCCAGCAGTTTATTGGGGCTCACCGGGGAGCTGTTTTTT
TRBV6-5	NA	NA	14	TRBJ1-5	CASTNRGGDQPQHF	TGTGCCAGCACGAACCGGGGAGGGGATCAGCCCCAGCATTTT
TRBV4-1	TRBD2	NA	16	TRBJ2-7	CASSQAATAGEYEQYF	TGCGCCAGCAGCCAAGCCGCCACGGCGGGGGAATACGAGCAGTACTTC
TRBV11-3	NA	NA	12	TRBJ1-1	CASRGPNTEAFF	TGTGCCAGCAGGGGGCCGAACACTGAAGCTTTCTTT
TRBV6-1	NA	once	14	TRBJ1-4	CASSDRFINEKLFF	TGTGCCAGCAGTGACAGGTTCATCAATGAAAAACTGTTTTTT
TRBV5-1	TRBD2	NA	14	TRBJ2-3	CASSLGTSGDTQYF	TGCGCCAGCAGCTTGGGGACTAGCGGGGATACGCAGTATTTT
TRBV19	TRBD1	few	16	TRBJ1-4	CASSRDRGPTNEKLFF	TGTGCCAGTAGTAGGGACAGGGGGCCGACTAATGAAAAACTGTTTTTT
TRBV9	NA	NA	15	TRBJ2-7	CASSVGGDISYEQYF	TGTGCCAGCAGCGTAGGTGGGGACATATCCTACGAGCAGTACTTC
TRBV5-1	NA	few	16	TRBJ2-1	CASSFLQGRKGNEQFF	TGCGCCAGCAGCTTCTTACAGGGTAGGAAAGGAAATGAGCAGTTCTTC
TRBV6-4	NA	once	16	TRBJ2-1	CASSGGPGLGRNEQFF	TGTGCCAGCAGTGGAGGGCCGGGCCTTGGGAGGAATGAGCAGTTCTTC
TRBV7-8	TRBD2	once	15	TRBJ2-1	CASRGPGGPATEQFF	TGTGCCAGCCGCGGTCCGGGGGGGCCGGCTACTGAGCAGTTCTTC
TRBV28	NA	NA	13	TRBJ1-4	CASGRGLQEKLFF	TGTGCCAGCGGGAGGGGTCTTCAGGAAAAACTGTTTTTT
TRBV11-2	TRBD2	NA	13	TRBJ2-7	CASSLGDYYEQYF	TGTGCCAGCAGCTTAGGGGACTACTACGAGCAGTACTTC
TRBV7-6	TRBD2	few	14	TRBJ2-7	CASSLKAGGGEQYF	TGTGCCAGCAGCTTAAAAGCGGGAGGAGGCGAGCAGTACTTC